Here is one TCR beta chain with its context. No antigen is known for it. Profiling relied on immunoSEQ multiplex PCR, and the TCRdb table lists in-frame clones only, not all of them. The table has about 360,000 clones, roughly 90% seen once. This specimen belongs to a study of cytomegalovirus exposure and HLA in healthy donors. The CDR3 runs 15 residues. CDR1 is SGHRS, CDR2 YFSETQ, per germline. V shed 3 bases, J shed 3 bases, and the junction held 7 bases outside the gene matches. Study conclusions and caveats: Under in vitro conditions, a few CMV-associated chains were confirmed as specific for CMV antigens.

This clonotype was obtained from a woman aged 18-29 years in good health and CMV-seronegative. The gene calls are TRBV5-1 and TRBJ2-7; 9 bases map to TRBD2. Sequencing used PBMCs. The CDR3, as DNA: TGCGCCAGCAGCTGGAGCGGGGGGTACTTCTACGAGCAGTACTTC. Amino acids: CASSWSGGYFYEQYF. Using reference TRBV5-1 and TRBJ2-7 for the parts outside the CDR3, the full variable domain is KAGVTQTPRYLIKTRGQQVTLSCSPISGHRSVSWYQQTPGQGLQFLFEYFSETQRNKGNFPGRFSGRQFSNSRSEMNVSTLELGDSALYLCASSWSGGYFYEQYFGPGTRLTVT.